This T cell receptor (beta chain) stems from a study of blood T cell repertoires in COVID-19. The overall study: The samples span acute and convalescent COVID-19 from the United States, Italy and Spain. In each case, the material was cDNA or gDNA derived from T cells, B-cell-depleted T cells, or PBMCs.

V gave up 4 bases and J gave up 0 bases; unmatched junction bases: 6. The CDR3 is 16 residues long. Germline V lookup: CDR1 MNHEY, CDR2 SMNVEV (reference sequence). TCRdb keeps only in-frame clones here, not all; method: immunoSEQ multiplex PCR. Altogether roughly 190,000 clones are present, nearly 90% being singletons, with the ten largest covering 5% to 7.5%. The chain employs TRBV27 and TRBJ1-1; 9 nucleotides line up with TRBD1. The receptor's source is a woman aged 40 to 50 who had recovered from COVID-19. Source material: peripheral blood. The CDR3 DNA follows: TGTGCCAGCAGTTCAGGACAGGGGATCATGAACACTGAAGCTTTCTTT. This sequence encodes CASSSGQGIMNTEAFF.